This is a list of T cell receptor beta chains from one sample in a study of T-cell reconstitution after alpha-beta-depleted transplantation in children. TCRdb passed the PCR reads through MiXCR, listing each CDR3 protein once. This repertoire shows 700,000 to 950,000 distinct CDR3 sequences, roughly 15% found once; its top ten account for 5%. Sequencing was performed on PBMCs, mostly from graft donor cells, taken 360 days after TCRalphabeta/CD19-depleted stem cell transplant. The source of these receptors is a male patient between 5 and 17 years old who had a stem cell transplant for acute lymphoblastic leukemia, so the T cells may come from the graft donor. The CDR3 runs from the conserved cysteine through the conserved F or W. A D gene is named only where the DNA matches it firmly. The size of a clone is reported for some rows only, either as once, few or many, or as a class for expanded clones.

cdr3_nt cdr3_aa j_call v_call d_call clone_size
TGCAGTGCGGAAACCGGGACAGTAGGGGAGACCCAGTACTTC CSAETGTVGETQYF TRBJ2-5 TRBV20-1 TRBD1 few
TGTGCCACCACAGGGAGGGGCGGCCACGAGCAGTACTTC CATTGRGGHEQYF TRBJ2-7 TRBV10-3 NA NA
TGCGCCAGCAGCTTGCCTAGCGGGAGATCGGCAGAGACCCAGTACTTC CASSLPSGRSAETQYF TRBJ2-5 TRBV5-1 TRBD2 few
TGTGCCTGGATGTACCCGGACGAGACCCAGTACTTC CAWMYPDETQYF TRBJ2-5 TRBV30 NA few
TGTGCCAGCAGCTCCCCGGGACTATATCAGGATACGCAGTATTTT CASSSPGLYQDTQYF TRBJ2-3 TRBV11-3 TRBD2 NA
TGCAGTGCCTCTCATCTAGGGGTCAAAAACATTCAGTACTTC CSASHLGVKNIQYF TRBJ2-4 TRBV20-1 NA few
TGTGCCAGCAGCTCTCACCGCCGCCAGCAAGGCGAGACCCAGTACTTC CASSSHRRQQGETQYF TRBJ2-5 TRBV7-9 NA NA
TGTGCCAGCAGGGAGACAGGGGCGGGGGACGAGCAGTACTTC CASRETGAGDEQYF TRBJ2-7 TRBV13 NA NA
TGTGCCAGCAGTGAGATCAGGGTAGCGGGAGCAGAAGAGACCCAGTACTTC CASSEIRVAGAEETQYF TRBJ2-5 TRBV25-1 TRBD2 few
TGTGCCAGCAGTTCCGTTCCCTACAATGAGCAGTTCTTC CASSSVPYNEQFF TRBJ2-1 TRBV28 NA NA
TGTGCCAGCGAAAAACAGCGAACTAACTCTGGGGCCAACGTCCTGACTTTC CASEKQRTNSGANVLTF TRBJ2-6 TRBV12-3/TRBV12-4 NA few
TGTGCCAGCAGCCTCGTAGGTTCAGGGGCCGAAGCTTTCTTT CASSLVGSGAEAFF TRBJ1-1 TRBV5-5 NA few
TGCAGTGCTAGAAGGGCAGGATCTAGCACAGATACGCAGTATTTT CSARRAGSSTDTQYF TRBJ2-3 TRBV20-1 NA NA
TGTGCCAGCAGTTTTCAAGCGGGAGTGGTAGAGCAGTACTTC CASSFQAGVVEQYF TRBJ2-7 TRBV12-3/TRBV12-4 TRBD2 NA
TGCGCCAGCAGCAGGACGGCCATCTCTGGAAACACCATATATTTT CASSRTAISGNTIYF TRBJ1-3 TRBV4-1 NA few
TGCAGCGTTCGGCAGGGGGGAACCACAGATACGCAGTATTTT CSVRQGGTTDTQYF TRBJ2-3 TRBV29-1 NA few